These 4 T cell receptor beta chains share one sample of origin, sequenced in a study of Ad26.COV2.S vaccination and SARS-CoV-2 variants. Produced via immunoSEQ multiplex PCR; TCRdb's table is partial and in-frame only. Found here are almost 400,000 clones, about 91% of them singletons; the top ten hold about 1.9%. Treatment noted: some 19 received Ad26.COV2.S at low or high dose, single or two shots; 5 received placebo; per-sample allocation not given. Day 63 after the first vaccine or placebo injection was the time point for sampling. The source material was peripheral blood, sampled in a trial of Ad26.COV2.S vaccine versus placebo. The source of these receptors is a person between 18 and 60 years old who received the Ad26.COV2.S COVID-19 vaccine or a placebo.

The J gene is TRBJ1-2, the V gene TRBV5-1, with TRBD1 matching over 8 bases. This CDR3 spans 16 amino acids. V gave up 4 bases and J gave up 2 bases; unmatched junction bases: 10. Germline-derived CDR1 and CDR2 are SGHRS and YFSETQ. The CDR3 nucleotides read TGCGCCAGCAGCAGAGCTCGACAGGGGTCGAACTATGGCTACACCTTC. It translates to CASSRARQGSNYGYTF.

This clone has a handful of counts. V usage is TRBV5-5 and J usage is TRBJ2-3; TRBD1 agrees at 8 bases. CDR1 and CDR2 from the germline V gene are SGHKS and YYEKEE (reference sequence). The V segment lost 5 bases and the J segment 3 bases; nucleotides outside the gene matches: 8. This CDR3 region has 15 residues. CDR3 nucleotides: TGTGCCAGCAGGAGTAGGGACAGGATTACAGATACGCAGTATTTT. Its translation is CASRSRDRITDTQYF.

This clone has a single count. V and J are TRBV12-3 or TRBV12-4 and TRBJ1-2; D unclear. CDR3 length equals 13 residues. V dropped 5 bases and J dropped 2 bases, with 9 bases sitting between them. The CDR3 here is CASSPPGNYGYTF. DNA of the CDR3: TGTGCCAGCAGTCCCCCAGGCAACTATGGCTACACCTTC.

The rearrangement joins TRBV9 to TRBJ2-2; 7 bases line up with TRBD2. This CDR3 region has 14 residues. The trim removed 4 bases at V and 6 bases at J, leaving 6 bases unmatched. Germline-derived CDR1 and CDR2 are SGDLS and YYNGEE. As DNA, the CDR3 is TGTGCCAGCAGCCCCTTGGGGGGGGCCGGGGAGCTGTTTTTT. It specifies CASSPLGGAGELFF.